This record looks at one T cell receptor (beta chain) sequence and its context. No antigen is known for it. One junction end does not reproduce the germline sequence, and a read error may be involved. The data were taken from a study of cytomegalovirus exposure and HLA in healthy donors. The wider study: The study's early data release held about 80 million unique TCRs from HLA-typed donors.

Study-wide results and limits: In a later analysis, DRB1 alleles had the most associated TCRs; HLA-C alleles the fewest. In all likelihood, a cluster of highly shared sequence variants was a sequencing artifact. Most subjects' HLA-A and HLA-B alleles were reportedly predicted from TCR beta sequences.

Primers for the PCR totalled 60 Vbeta and 13 Jbeta. Some clones are missing from TCRdb's copy, which holds only in-frame ones; the method was immunoSEQ multiplex PCR. The sample includes about 120,000 clones, 80% of them seen just once. The sequence came from a young man in good health and CMV-seronegative. The sample taken for sequencing was PBMCs.

This chain's CDR3 is CASSPSGGQYNVQFF. CDR3 coding DNA: TGTGCCAGCAGTCCTAGCGGGGGACAATACAATGTGCAGTTCTTC. The chain is built from TRBV6-5 and TRBJ2-1; 10 nucleotides align to TRBD2. The CDR3 runs 15 residues. Germline loops: CDR1 MNHEY, CDR2 SVGAGI.